Listed here are 15 T cell receptor beta chains from one sample, sequenced in a study of tissue T cells after allogeneic stem cell transplantation. Data came from immunoSEQ multiplex PCR; TCRdb stores just in-frame clones and leaves some out. This sample has roughly 45,000 clones, with roughly 75% found just once. The material sequenced was sorted cells pooled from one or two spleens. These TCRs come from a pool of C57BL/6 mice in good health.

Points on this clone: Gene names are mouse gene names. The CDR3 extends 1 residue past the end of the read, so its final part is completed from the germline J gene. The rearrangement uses TRBV1 and TRBJ1-1; D might be TRBD1 (6 bases). V was clipped by 4 bases and J by 4 bases, with 7 bases between them. The CDR3 totals 12 residues. Germline CDR1 and CDR2: NSQYPW and LRSPGD (reference sequence). The part of the CDR3 DNA that was read is TGCACCTGCAGTGAACAGGGCACAGAAGTCTTC. Protein product: CTCSEQGTEVF. The whole CDR3 region reads CTCSEQGTEVFF.

This clone showed up just once. The gene names here belong to mouse. Read coverage stops 1 residue before the CDR3 terminus; the germline J gene supplies the remainder. The chain couples TRBV3 to TRBJ1-3; no firm D call. The V end lost 5 bases, the J end lost 0 bases, and 8 bases lay between the germline ends. Germline V lookup: CDR1 SNHLY, CDR2 FYNGKV (reference sequence). The CDR3 extends over 14 amino acids. Incomplete CDR3 DNA: TGTGCCAGCAGCCCGACAAGTTCTGGAAATACGCTCTAT. Protein: CASSPTSSGNTLY. The entire CDR3 sequence reads CASSPTSSGNTLYF.

Of note for this clone: All gene names here are mouse names. CDR3 DNA (partial): TGTGCCAGCTCTCTCGGGGGGGCTGAACAGTAC. The encoded protein is CASSLGGAEQY. The entire CDR3 protein reads CASSLGGAEQYF. The chain employs TRBV12-2 and TRBJ2-7; 8 bases map to TRBD2. The CDR3 extends 1 residue past the end of the read, so its final part is completed from the germline J gene. Germline V gives CDR1 SGHLS, CDR2 HYDKME. Unmatched junction bases numbered 0, after V lost 0 bases and J lost 6 bases. There are 12 residues in the CDR3.

On this clone: Germline and genes: mouse. Sequencing ends 1 residue short of the CDR3 end; the germline J gene provides the rest. This rearrangement joins TRBV3 to TRBJ1-2; D uncertain. Germline loops: CDR1 SNHLY, CDR2 FYNGKV (reference sequence). V dropped 0 bases and J dropped 0 bases, with 5 bases sitting between them. The CDR3 spans 14 residues. Incomplete CDR3 DNA: TGTGCCAGCAGCTTAGCTAGAACAAACTCCGACTACACC. It translates to CASSLARTNSDYT. In full, the CDR3 is CASSLARTNSDYTF. Looking up the rest from reference TRBV3 and TRBJ1-2 gives the full variable domain: GPKVLQIPSHQIIDMGQMVTLNCDPVSNHLYFYWYKQILGQQMEFLVNFYNGKVMEKSKLFKDQFSVERPDGSYFTLKIQPTALEDSAVYFCASSLARTNSDYTFGSGTRLLVI.

Turning to this clone: These gene names are mouse names. With the read ending 1 residue before the CDR3 end, the germline J gene is used to fill in that end. The genes are TRBV4 and TRBJ1-3; possible D gene TRBD1, 6 bases. Trimming cost V 6 bases and J 0 bases, with 12 bases left between them. Germline loops: CDR1 LGHDT, CDR2 YNNKQL (reference sequence). CDR3 length equals 15 residues. CDR3 DNA (partial): TGTGCCAGCAGATACTACAGGGTTTCTGGAAATACGCTCTAT. Residues: CASRYYRVSGNTLY. The full CDR3 protein is CASRYYRVSGNTLYF.

Concerning this clone itself: Here the gene names and germline are mouse. Read sequence stops 1 residue before the CDR3 end, and the germline J gene provides the missing end. The chain has TRBV31 and TRBJ2-3, with TRBD2 matching over 11 bases. CDR3 length: 16 amino acids. Germline CDR1 reads GKSSPN; CDR2 reads SITVG. V was pared by 0 bases and J by 1 base, with 3 bases of the junction left unmatched. CDR3 bases read: TGTGCCTGGAGTCTAGGACTGGGGGGTGGTGCAGAAACGCTGTAT. Translation: CAWSLGLGGGAETLY. The complete CDR3 protein is CAWSLGLGGGAETLYF.

About this clone: Genes and germline are mouse. Read sequence stops 1 residue before the CDR3 end, and the germline J gene provides the missing end. The genes are TRBV13-2 and TRBJ1-6; tentatively, D is TRBD1 (6 bases). TRBJ1-6 is an ORF, with its function uncertain. CDR3 length: 15 residues. The V end was cut by 5 bases, the J end by 0 bases, with 9 bases between. CDR1 is NNHNN, CDR2 SYGAGS, per germline (reference sequence). The CDR3 sequence is CASGAGVSYNSPLYF. The part of the CDR3 DNA that was read is TGTGCCAGCGGGGCAGGGGTTTCCTATAATTCGCCCCTCTAC.

Remarks on this clone: The genes and germline here are from mouse. The read falls 1 residue short of the CDR3 end, and the missing part is taken from the germline J gene. V usage is TRBV16 and J usage is TRBJ1-4; possibly TRBD1 for D (5 bases). With 5 bases removed from V and 0 bases from J, the gap between germline ends came to 7 bases. The germline gives CDR1 SGHSA, CDR2 FRNQAP. The CDR3 sequence is 14 residues long. The CDR3 sequence: CASSPTVSNERLFF. The CDR3 DNA, read in part, is TGTGCAAGCAGCCCGACAGTTTCCAACGAAAGATTATTT.

Concerning this clone itself: The gene names given are mouse names. The CDR3 end lies 1 residue beyond the end of the read and is filled in from the germline J gene. This rearrangement joins TRBV16 to TRBJ2-5; perhaps D is TRBD1 or TRBD2 (5 bases each). V was clipped by 1 base and J by 5 bases, with 10 bases between them. Germline V gene sequence: CDR1 SGHSA, CDR2 FRNQAP. CDR3 length: 14 amino acids. CDR3 loop: CASSLVGRGDTQYF. The sequenced part of the CDR3 DNA is TGTGCAAGCAGCTTAGTGGGGCGCGGAGACACCCAGTAC.

As concerns this clone: Gene and germline names: mouse. The CDR3 end lies 1 residue beyond the end of the read and is filled in from the germline J gene. The gene calls are TRBV2 and TRBJ1-1, with 9 bases identical to TRBD1. The ends lost 2 bases at V and 3 bases at J; junction bases unmatched: 1. The CDR3 extends over 14 amino acids. Germline V lookup: CDR1 LGHNA, CDR2 YSYQKL. CDR3 DNA (partial): TGTGCCAGCAGCCAAACAGGGGGCGACACAGAAGTCTTC. This encodes CASSQTGGDTEVF. The entire CDR3 sequence reads CASSQTGGDTEVFF.

The table lists this clone with a count of one. Gene names denote mouse genes. The read stops 1 residue short of the end of the CDR3; the missing end is completed from the germline J gene. Other DNA sequences from this sample encode an identical CDR3 as well. The rearrangement uses TRBV13-2 and TRBJ2-7; 9 bases agree with TRBD2. This CDR3 spans 14 amino acids. V shed 0 bases, J shed 4 bases, and the junction held 2 bases outside the gene matches. The germline CDR1 and CDR2 sequences are NNHNN and SYGAGS (reference sequence). The sequenced part of the CDR3 DNA is TGTGCCAGCGGTGATGCCTGGGGGGGTTATGAACAGTAC. It encodes CASGDAWGGYEQY. The whole CDR3 protein is CASGDAWGGYEQYF.

This clone turned up a few times. Genes and germline come from the mouse. With the read ending 1 residue before the CDR3 end, the germline J gene is used to fill in that end. The chain combines TRBV12-1 with TRBJ2-7; TRBD2 agrees at 9 bases. Per germline, CDR1 SGHSN and CDR2 HYEKVE. This CDR3 region has 15 residues. With V trimmed by 0 bases and J by 4 bases, 6 bases remained unmatched. CDR3 region: CASSLEDWGSYEQYF. Incomplete CDR3 DNA: TGTGCCAGCTCTCTCGAAGACTGGGGGTCTTATGAACAGTAC.

A word on this clone: Gene names denote mouse genes. The read terminates 1 residue ahead of where the CDR3 ends, so the germline J gene completes it. The rearrangement joins TRBV13-1 to TRBJ1-3, with TRBD1 matching over 8 bases. The J segment lost 0 bases and the V segment lost 4 bases, leaving 3 bases of the junction unmatched. CDR3 length equals 15 residues. Germline V lookup: CDR1 NSHNY, CDR2 SYGAGN. The CDR3 is CASSRQGHSGNTLYF. The DNA read from the CDR3 is TGTGCCAGCAGTCGACAGGGGCATTCTGGAAATACGCTCTAT.

On this clone: Gene names refer to mouse genes. The CDR3 end lies 1 residue beyond the end of the read and is filled in from the germline J gene. J is TRBJ2-2 and V is TRBV13-3; no firm D call. V gave up 5 bases and J gave up 1 base, with 3 bases separating them. Germline V gene data show CDR1 as NNHDY and CDR2 as SYVADS. The CDR3 consists of 12 residues. The CDR3 is CASRQNTGQLYF. The covered CDR3 bases are TGTGCCAGCAGACAAAACACCGGGCAGCTCTAC. Supplemented by reference TRBV13-3 and TRBJ2-2, the full variable domain reads EAAVTQSPRSKVAVTGGKVTLSCHQTNNHDYMYWYRQDTGHGLRLIHYSYVADSTEKGDIPDGYKASRPSQENFSLILELASLSQTAVYFCASRQNTGQLYFGEGSKLTVL.

On this clone itself: The germline and genes are mouse ones. Other DNA sequences in the same sample also yield this CDR3. CDR3 bases read: TGTGCCAGCGGTGACCCGGGACAAGCAAACTCCGACTACACC. This encodes CASGDPGQANSDYT. The full CDR3 sequence reads CASGDPGQANSDYTF. J is TRBJ1-2 and V is TRBV13-2, with D perhaps matching TRBD1 (6 bases). The read comes to an end 1 residue before the CDR3 does, leaving the germline J gene to fill in the end. Germline assignment: CDR1 NNHNN and CDR2 SYGAGS (reference sequence). The CDR3 has 15 residues. Trimming took 2 bases from V and 0 from J, leaving 11 bases between them.